The rows below give T cell receptor beta chains drawn from one sample of a study of blood T cell repertoires in COVID-19. Measured with immunoSEQ multiplex PCR; TCRdb has only the in-frame clones, and not every one. The table shows over 200,000 clones, with 85% to 90% occurring only once. Material: peripheral blood. These receptors came from a woman aged 60 to 75 with acute or convalescent COVID-19. Each CDR3 is given with its conserved first and last residue. D genes are given only for firm matches. A clone size is listed for some rows: how often the clone was seen (once, few, many), or a class if it is expanded.

D gene: TRBD2; V gene: TRBV20-1; clone size: -; J gene: TRBJ2-1; CDR3 DNA: TGCAGTGCTAGTAAAGGACTAGCGCCTTACAATGAGCAGTTCTTC; CDR3 protein: CSASKGLAPYNEQFF
D gene: -; V gene: TRBV4-2; clone size: -; J gene: TRBJ1-5; CDR3 DNA: TGTGCCAGCAGCCAGGTTCCCCAGGATCAGCCCCAGCATTTT; CDR3 protein: CASSQVPQDQPQHF
D gene: TRBD2; V gene: TRBV9; clone size: -; J gene: TRBJ2-1; CDR3 DNA: TGTGCCAGCAGCGCCGGGACTAGCGGGGGGGCCTTCTACAATGAGCAGTTCTTC; CDR3 protein: CASSAGTSGGAFYNEQFF
D gene: TRBD1; V gene: TRBV13; clone size: -; J gene: TRBJ1-1; CDR3 DNA: TGTGCCAGCAGCTTAGCCGGACAGGGGCGGGGAAGAGCTTTCTTT; CDR3 protein: CASSLAGQGRGRAFF
D gene: -; V gene: TRBV9; clone size: once; J gene: TRBJ1-5; CDR3 DNA: TGTGCCAGCAGCGTAGGCGGTAATAGCAATCAGCCCCAGCATTTT; CDR3 protein: CASSVGGNSNQPQHF
D gene: -; V gene: TRBV9; clone size: -; J gene: TRBJ1-3; CDR3 DNA: TGTGCCAGCAGCGTAGAAAACAGGGGAAACACCATATATTTT; CDR3 protein: CASSVENRGNTIYF
D gene: -; V gene: TRBV19; clone size: -; J gene: TRBJ1-5; CDR3 DNA: TGTGCCAGTACCCCAAGAGGGCAGTATAGCAATCAGCCCCAGCATTTT; CDR3 protein: CASTPRGQYSNQPQHF
D gene: -; V gene: TRBV30; clone size: -; J gene: TRBJ1-2; CDR3 DNA: TGTGCCTGGAGTTCCCGGGGGGGGAACTATGGCTACACCTTC; CDR3 protein: CAWSSRGGNYGYTF
D gene: -; V gene: TRBV7-9; clone size: few; J gene: TRBJ1-1; CDR3 DNA: TGTGCCAGCAGCCACGCGAGGGCCACTGAAGCTTTCTTT; CDR3 protein: CASSHARATEAFF
D gene: -; V gene: TRBV5-1; clone size: -; J gene: TRBJ1-5; CDR3 DNA: TGCGCCAGCAGCTTGGCCGGAGGGCCGGAGCAGCCCCAGCATTTT; CDR3 protein: CASSLAGGPEQPQHF
D gene: -; V gene: TRBV6-5; clone size: -; J gene: TRBJ1-1; CDR3 DNA: TGTGCCAGCAGTTACTCACCGGGGAACACTGAAGCTTTCTTT; CDR3 protein: CASSYSPGNTEAFF
D gene: TRBD2; V gene: TRBV19; clone size: -; J gene: TRBJ2-2; CDR3 DNA: TGTGCCAGTAGTCCTGGGACTAGCGGGACCACCGGGGAGCTGTTTTTT; CDR3 protein: CASSPGTSGTTGELFF
D gene: TRBD1; V gene: TRBV4-3; clone size: -; J gene: TRBJ1-4; CDR3 DNA: TGCGCCAGCAGCCTCAGGACAGGGGGAGGGGAAAAACTGTTTTTT; CDR3 protein: CASSLRTGGGEKLFF
D gene: TRBD2; V gene: TRBV7-3; clone size: -; J gene: TRBJ2-2; CDR3 DNA: TGTGCCAGCAGCTTACGGACTAGCGCGAACACCGGGGAGCTGTTTTTT; CDR3 protein: CASSLRTSANTGELFF
D gene: TRBD1; V gene: TRBV3-1/TRBV3-2; clone size: few; J gene: TRBJ2-2; CDR3 DNA: TGTGCCAGCAGTAAACTTCCGGGACAGGGGGCGTTCGGGGAGCTGTTTTTT; CDR3 protein: CASSKLPGQGAFGELFF
D gene: -; V gene: TRBV19; clone size: -; J gene: TRBJ1-1; CDR3 DNA: TGTGCCAGTAGCCCCGTTAGGACAGCGATGAACACTGAAGCTTTCTTT; CDR3 protein: CASSPVRTAMNTEAFF
D gene: -; V gene: TRBV28; clone size: once; J gene: TRBJ2-1; CDR3 DNA: TGTGCCAGCAGCCGAGGGACAACTGAGCAGTTCTTC; CDR3 protein: CASSRGTTEQFF
D gene: -; V gene: TRBV14; clone size: -; J gene: TRBJ2-1; CDR3 DNA: TGTGCCAGCAGCCAAGATGCGAGGGGGGGCAATGAGCAGTTCTTC; CDR3 protein: CASSQDARGGNEQFF
D gene: TRBD1; V gene: TRBV28; clone size: -; J gene: TRBJ2-7; CDR3 DNA: TGTGCCAGCAGTCCGACCGGGACAGGGGGTTACGAGCAGTACTTC; CDR3 protein: CASSPTGTGGYEQYF
D gene: TRBD1; V gene: TRBV5-1; clone size: -; J gene: TRBJ1-6; CDR3 DNA: TGCGCCAGCAGCTTAGGGGACAGCGAAGGCTATAATTCACCCCTCCACTTT; CDR3 protein: CASSLGDSEGYNSPLHF
D gene: TRBD2; V gene: TRBV4-1; clone size: -; J gene: TRBJ2-1; CDR3 DNA: TGCGCCAGCAGCCAAAAAGGGACTAGCGGTGACAATGAGCAGTTCTTC; CDR3 protein: CASSQKGTSGDNEQFF
D gene: -; V gene: TRBV9; clone size: -; J gene: TRBJ1-3; CDR3 DNA: TGTGCCAGCAGCGTAGCTATCGGAGGCCGGGGAAACACCATATATTTT; CDR3 protein: CASSVAIGGRGNTIYF
D gene: TRBD1; V gene: TRBV6-5; clone size: -; J gene: TRBJ1-2; CDR3 DNA: TGTGCCAGCAGTTACGGCGACCCGAGACAGGGTGGCTACACCTTC; CDR3 protein: CASSYGDPRQGGYTF
D gene: TRBD1; V gene: TRBV7-9; clone size: -; J gene: TRBJ1-1; CDR3 DNA: TGTGCCAGCAGCTTAGGGCCCGGGGGACAGGCTTTAATTAATTTT; CDR3 protein: CASSLGPGGQALINF
D gene: TRBD1; V gene: TRBV28; clone size: -; J gene: TRBJ1-4; CDR3 DNA: TGTGCCAGCAGTTCTCGACAGGGCGGATATGAAAAACTGTTTTTT; CDR3 protein: CASSSRQGGYEKLFF
D gene: TRBD1; V gene: TRBV19; clone size: -; J gene: TRBJ2-1; CDR3 DNA: TGTGCCAGTAGTACGGAGACAGGGGTTGGGGACAATGAGCAGTTCTTC; CDR3 protein: CASSTETGVGDNEQFF
D gene: TRBD1; V gene: TRBV30; clone size: -; J gene: TRBJ2-7; CDR3 DNA: TGTGCCTGGAGTGTACTGAGCTCCCGACAGGGGTGGTCCTACGAGCAGTACTTC; CDR3 protein: CAWSVLSSRQGWSYEQYF
D gene: TRBD1; V gene: TRBV18; clone size: once; J gene: TRBJ1-2; CDR3 DNA: TGTGCCAGCTCACCTGGGACAGGGGGCAGTGGCTACACCTTC; CDR3 protein: CASSPGTGGSGYTF